The rows below give T cell receptor beta chains drawn from one sample of a study of blood T cell repertoires in COVID-19. Libraries were prepared by immunoSEQ multiplex PCR; TCRdb keeps only in-frame clonotypes and omits some of them. Among tens of thousands of clones listed, about 89% were seen once. Material: peripheral blood. These receptors all stem from a man aged 50-60 years with COVID-19, enrolled during active disease. The CDR3 runs from the conserved cysteine through the conserved F or W. The D gene is left open where the match is weak. Size tells how often a clone was seen (once, few, many) or the class of an expanded clone, and some rows leave it out.

>.|few|TRBJ1-5|TRBV19
TGTGCCAGTAACACTGGACAGCATCAGCCCCAGCATTTT
CASNTGQHQPQHF
>.|.|TRBJ1-5|TRBV27
TGTGCCAGCAGTGAACAGGGTACGTTGGCGGGTCAGCCCCAGCATTTT
CASSEQGTLAGQPQHF
>TRBD1|.|TRBJ1-1|TRBV11-2
TGTGCCAGCACCAATTCACAGGGGGGGATAGGGACGAACACTGAAGCTTTCTTT
CASTNSQGGIGTNTEAFF
>.|.|TRBJ2-2|TRBV14
TGTGCCAGCAGCCAGCAGGACAGTGCCCTCGGGGAGCTGTTTTTT
CASSQQDSALGELFF
>.|.|TRBJ1-2|TRBV27
TGTGCCAGCAGTCCCCAGGGAGGGAACTATGGCTACACCTTC
CASSPQGGNYGYTF
>.|.|TRBJ2-5|TRBV7-2
TGTGCCAGCAGTCGCCGATACTTCCATCGGGAGACCCAGTACTTC
CASSRRYFHRETQYF
>.|.|TRBJ2-2|TRBV2
TGTGCCAGCAGCCAGGGGGGAGGCGGGGAGCTGTTTTTT
CASSQGGGGELFF
>.|.|TRBJ1-3|TRBV6-5
TGTGCCAGCAGCGGGGCGGGGGGCAGTGGAAACACCATATATTTT
CASSGAGGSGNTIYF
>TRBD1|.|TRBJ2-5|TRBV24-1
TGTGCCACCAGTGATCCGGACAGGCACCAAGAGACCCAGTACTTC
CATSDPDRHQETQYF
>.|.|TRBJ1-1|TRBV5-1
TGCGCCAGCAGCTTGGTCGGGGCAGGGACTGACACTGAAGCTTTCTTT
CASSLVGAGTDTEAFF
>.|.|TRBJ1-2|TRBV6-5
TGTGCCAGCAGTACCGGGTTTAACTATGGCTACACCTTC
CASSTGFNYGYTF
>TRBD2|.|TRBJ2-3|TRBV11-1
TGTGCCAGCAGCTTATCGGGGGGAGGCACAGATACGCAGTATTTT
CASSLSGGGTDTQYF
>.|once|TRBJ2-1|TRBV29-1
TGCAGCGTCCCTTCTTTACTAGGGGGCTACAATGAGCAGTTCTTC
CSVPSLLGGYNEQFF
>.|.|TRBJ2-7|TRBV6-5
TGTGCCAGCAGTTGGGATTCGGGAGACGGCTCCTACGAGCAGTACTTC
CASSWDSGDGSYEQYF
>.|.|TRBJ1-1|TRBV28
TGTGCAAGTTCCGGACAGTTCGGTGAAGCTTTCTTT
CASSGQFGEAFF
>.|.|TRBJ2-7|TRBV6-2/TRBV6-3
TGTGCCAGCAGTCAAAATGGACACCGGTCGGAAGAGCAGTACTTC
CASSQNGHRSEEQYF
>TRBD1|.|TRBJ1-3|TRBV7-9
TGTGCCAGCAGCTTAACCGGACAGGGAAGGGGCTCTGGAAACACCATATATTTT
CASSLTGQGRGSGNTIYF
>TRBD2|few|TRBJ2-1|TRBV5-4
TGTGCCAGCAGCTTCCGGATAGCGGGGGTAAATGAGCAGTTCTTC
CASSFRIAGVNEQFF
>TRBD1|.|TRBJ1-4|TRBV19
TGTGCCAGTAGTATTGGACAGGAAAATTATGAAAAACTGTTTTTT
CASSIGQENYEKLFF
>TRBD1|.|TRBJ2-7|TRBV6-2/TRBV6-3
TGTGCCAGCAGTTTGGGACAGGGTCGCCTTGATCGGTACGAGCAGTACTTC
CASSLGQGRLDRYEQYF
>.|.|TRBJ2-7|TRBV3-1/TRBV3-2
TGTGCCAGCAGCCAGAACAGCTTCTACGAGCAGTACTTC
CASSQNSFYEQYF
>.|.|TRBJ1-1|TRBV18
TGTGCCAGCTCACTTGCCCGGGGTTTTGAAGCTTTCTTT
CASSLARGFEAFF
>.|few|TRBJ1-2|TRBV10-2
TGCGCCAGTTCGGGATCTAACTATGGCTACACCTTC
CASSGSNYGYTF
>.|.|TRBJ1-4|TRBV27
TGTGCCAGCAGTTCCGGACGGCGAAGGGGAGAAAAACTGTTTTTT
CASSSGRRRGEKLFF
>TRBD1|.|TRBJ1-5|TRBV5-1
TGCGCCAGCAGCTTAGGGACAGGGGGCGGCAATCAGCCCCAGCATTTT
CASSLGTGGGNQPQHF
>TRBD1|.|TRBJ1-6|TRBV4-1
TGCGCCAGCAGCCTCAGACAGGGCAATAATTCACCCCTCCACTTT
CASSLRQGNNSPLHF
>.|.|TRBJ1-1|TRBV19
TGTGCCAGTAGTATAGCTGCCGAAGGGTTAGCGGCTTTCTTT
CASSIAAEGLAAFF
>.|.|TRBJ1-1|TRBV4-2
TGTGCCAGCAGCCAAGGCGCGAACACTGAAGCTTTCTTT
CASSQGANTEAFF
>TRBD1|.|TRBJ1-1|TRBV4-3
TGCGCCAGCAGCACCCGACAGGGCGCGGTTACTGAAGCTTTCTTT
CASSTRQGAVTEAFF
>TRBD1|few|TRBJ1-2|TRBV6-1
TGTGCCAGCAGTGAATTATCAGGGGGCGACTATGGCTACACCTTC
CASSELSGGDYGYTF
>.|.|TRBJ2-7|TRBV25-1
TGTGCCAGCAGCCCCGGGGGATTCTACGAGCAGTACTTC
CASSPGGFYEQYF
>TRBD1|.|TRBJ1-1|TRBV6-6
TGTGCCAGCAGCCCGGACAGGGAGTACACTGAAGCTTTCTTT
CASSPDREYTEAFF
>TRBD1|few|TRBJ1-3|TRBV5-4
TGTGCCAGCAGCCTACAGGGGGCCTCCGGAAACACCATATATTTT
CASSLQGASGNTIYF
>.|few|TRBJ1-4|TRBV25-1
TGTGCCAGCAGTGAATCCGGGAGATTTGAAAAACTGTTTTTT
CASSESGRFEKLFF
>TRBD2|.|TRBJ2-3|TRBV2
TGTGCCAGCAGTGCCCCTAGCGGGGGCGGAGATACGCAGTATTTT
CASSAPSGGGDTQYF
>TRBD1|.|TRBJ1-2|TRBV4-1
TGCGCCAGCAGCCGGGACAGGGACTATGGCTACACCTTC
CASSRDRDYGYTF
>TRBD1|.|TRBJ2-7|TRBV6-9
TGTGCCAGCAGTTCTCAGGACAGGGCCAACGAGCAGTACTTC
CASSSQDRANEQYF
>TRBD1|once|TRBJ1-2|TRBV27
TGTGCCAGCAGTCCCGCACCGGGGACAGGGGGCGAATTTTACTATGGCTACACCTTC
CASSPAPGTGGEFYYGYTF
>TRBD1|.|TRBJ2-7|TRBV28
TGTGCCAGCAGGCCGACAGGGGCTGGAGAGCAGTACTTC
CASRPTGAGEQYF
>.|.|TRBJ1-6|TRBV9
TGTGCCAGCAGCGTAGGGGCCGGAGGGTCGGGGTTAAATTCACCCCTCCACTTT
CASSVGAGGSGLNSPLHF
>.|.|TRBJ1-2|TRBV27
TGTGCCAGCAGTCCCCTATCGACAGAAAACCTTTACTATGGCTACACCTTC
CASSPLSTENLYYGYTF
>.|.|TRBJ1-1|TRBV3-1/TRBV3-2
TGTGCCAGCAGCCAAGGGGGGGAGACTGAAGCTTTCTTT
CASSQGGETEAFF
>.|.|TRBJ1-1|TRBV28
TGTGCCAGCGATCAGGGTGGAATGAACACTGAAGCTTTCTTT
CASDQGGMNTEAFF
>TRBD1|.|TRBJ1-1|TRBV2
TGTGCCAGCAGTACCGGGACAGCGTCGCCGCGGGGAGCTTTCTTT
CASSTGTASPRGAFF
>TRBD1|once|TRBJ2-7|TRBV7-8
TGTGCCAGCAGCTTACGGGACAGGTCCTACGAGCAGTACTTC
CASSLRDRSYEQYF
>TRBD1|.|TRBJ2-5|TRBV7-3
TGTGCCAGCAGCTTAGGGGACAGGGACCAAGAGACCCAGTACTTC
CASSLGDRDQETQYF
>TRBD1|.|TRBJ1-2|TRBV15
TGTGCCACCAGCAGGAGCAGGGGGACTAACTATGGCTACACCTTC
CATSRSRGTNYGYTF
>.|.|TRBJ2-1|TRBV14
TGTGCCAGCAGCCAAGCGGGGGTCGTCTACAATGAGCAGTTCTTC
CASSQAGVVYNEQFF
>TRBD1|.|TRBJ2-7|TRBV3-1/TRBV3-2
TGTGCCAGCAGCCAAAGCGACAGGGACCCGAGCTCCTACGAGCAGTACTTC
CASSQSDRDPSSYEQYF
>.|.|TRBJ2-5|TRBV12-5
TGTGCTAGTGGTTTGGGTTACGGGGAGACCCAGTACTTC
CASGLGYGETQYF
>TRBD2|.|TRBJ2-5|TRBV5-1
TGCGCCAGCAGCTTGGCCCCACTAGCGGGGGGCCCTCAAGAGACCCAGTACTTC
CASSLAPLAGGPQETQYF
>.|.|TRBJ2-5|TRBV27
TGTGCCAGCGCACAGGGCTTGGGCCAAGAGACCCAGTACTTC
CASAQGLGQETQYF
>.|.|TRBJ1-2|TRBV19
TGTGCCAGTAGTATAGACGGCAGGGCGTTCTACGATGGCTACACCTTC
CASSIDGRAFYDGYTF